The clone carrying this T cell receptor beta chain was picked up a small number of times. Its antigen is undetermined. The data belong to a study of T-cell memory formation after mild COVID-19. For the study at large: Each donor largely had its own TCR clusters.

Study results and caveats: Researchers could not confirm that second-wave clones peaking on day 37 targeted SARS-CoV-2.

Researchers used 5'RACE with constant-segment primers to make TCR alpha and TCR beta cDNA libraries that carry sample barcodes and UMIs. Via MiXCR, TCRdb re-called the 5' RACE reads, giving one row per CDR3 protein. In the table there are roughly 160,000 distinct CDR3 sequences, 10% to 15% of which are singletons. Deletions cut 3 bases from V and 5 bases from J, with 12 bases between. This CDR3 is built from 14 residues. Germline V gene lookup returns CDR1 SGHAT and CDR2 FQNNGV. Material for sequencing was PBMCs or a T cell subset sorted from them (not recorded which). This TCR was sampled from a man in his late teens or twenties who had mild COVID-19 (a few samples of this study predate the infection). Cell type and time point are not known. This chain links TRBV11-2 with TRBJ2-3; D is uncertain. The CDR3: CASSLAKFRDTQYF. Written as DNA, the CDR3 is TGTGCCAGCAGCTTGGCAAAATTTAGAGATACGCAGTATTTT. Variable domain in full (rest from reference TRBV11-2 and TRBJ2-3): EAGVAQSPRYKIIEKRQSVAFWCNPISGHATLYWYQQILGQGPKLLIQFQNNGVVDDSQLPKDRFSAERLKGVDSTLKIQPAKLEDSAVYLCASSLAKFRDTQYFGPGTRLTVL.